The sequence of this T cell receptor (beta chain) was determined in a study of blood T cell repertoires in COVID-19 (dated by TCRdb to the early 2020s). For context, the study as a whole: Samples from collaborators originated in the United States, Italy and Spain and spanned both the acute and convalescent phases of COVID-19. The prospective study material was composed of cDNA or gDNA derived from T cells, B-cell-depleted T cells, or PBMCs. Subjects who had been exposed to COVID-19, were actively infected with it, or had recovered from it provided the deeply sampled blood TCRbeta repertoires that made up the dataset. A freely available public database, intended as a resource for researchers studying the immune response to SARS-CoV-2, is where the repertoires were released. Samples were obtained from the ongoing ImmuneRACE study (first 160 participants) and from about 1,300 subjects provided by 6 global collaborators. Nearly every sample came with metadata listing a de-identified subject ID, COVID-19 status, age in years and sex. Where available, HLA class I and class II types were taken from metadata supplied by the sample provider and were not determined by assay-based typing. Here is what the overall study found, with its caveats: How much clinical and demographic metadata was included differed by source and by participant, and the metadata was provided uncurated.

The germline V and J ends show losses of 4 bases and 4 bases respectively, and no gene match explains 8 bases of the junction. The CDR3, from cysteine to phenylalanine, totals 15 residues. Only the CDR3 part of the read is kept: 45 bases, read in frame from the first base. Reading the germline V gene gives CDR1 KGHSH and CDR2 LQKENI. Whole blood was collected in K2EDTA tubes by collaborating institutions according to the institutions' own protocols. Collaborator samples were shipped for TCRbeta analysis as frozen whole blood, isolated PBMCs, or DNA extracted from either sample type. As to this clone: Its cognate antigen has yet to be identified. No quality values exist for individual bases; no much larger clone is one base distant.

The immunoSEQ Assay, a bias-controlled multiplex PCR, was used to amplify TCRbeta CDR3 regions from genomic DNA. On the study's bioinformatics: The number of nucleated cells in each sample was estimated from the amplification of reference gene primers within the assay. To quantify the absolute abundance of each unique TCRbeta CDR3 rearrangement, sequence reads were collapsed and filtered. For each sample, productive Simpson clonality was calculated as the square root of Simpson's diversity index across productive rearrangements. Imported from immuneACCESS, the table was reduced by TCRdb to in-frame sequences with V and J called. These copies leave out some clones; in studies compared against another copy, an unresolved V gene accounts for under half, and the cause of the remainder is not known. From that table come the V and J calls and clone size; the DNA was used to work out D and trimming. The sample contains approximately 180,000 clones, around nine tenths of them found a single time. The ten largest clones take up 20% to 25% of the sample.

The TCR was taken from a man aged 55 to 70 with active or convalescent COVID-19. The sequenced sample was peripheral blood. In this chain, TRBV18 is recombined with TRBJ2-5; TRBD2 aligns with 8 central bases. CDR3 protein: CASSRPGAGVETQYF. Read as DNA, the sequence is TGTGCCAGCTCACGCCCCGGAGCGGGGGTAGAGACCCAGTACTTC.